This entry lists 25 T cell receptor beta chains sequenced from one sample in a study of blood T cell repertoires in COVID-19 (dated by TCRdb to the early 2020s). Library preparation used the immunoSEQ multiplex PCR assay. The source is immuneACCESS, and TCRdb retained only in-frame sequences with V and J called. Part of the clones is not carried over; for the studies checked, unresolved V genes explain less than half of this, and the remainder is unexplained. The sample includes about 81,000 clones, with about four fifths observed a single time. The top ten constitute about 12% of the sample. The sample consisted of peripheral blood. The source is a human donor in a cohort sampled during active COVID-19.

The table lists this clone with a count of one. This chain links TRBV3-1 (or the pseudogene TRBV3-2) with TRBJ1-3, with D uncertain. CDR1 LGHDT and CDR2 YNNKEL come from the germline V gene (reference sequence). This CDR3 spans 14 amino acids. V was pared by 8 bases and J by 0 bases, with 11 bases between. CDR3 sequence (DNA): TGTGCCAGCGGCTCCAGGAACTCTGGAAACACCATATATTTT. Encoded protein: CASGSRNSGNTIYF.

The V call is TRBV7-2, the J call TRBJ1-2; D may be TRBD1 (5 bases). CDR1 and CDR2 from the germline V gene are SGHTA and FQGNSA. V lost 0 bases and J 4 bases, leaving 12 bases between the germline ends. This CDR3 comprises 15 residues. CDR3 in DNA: TGTGCCAGCAGCTTAGCTCGGGGGAGTGCCTATGGCTACACCTTC. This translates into CASSLARGSAYGYTF. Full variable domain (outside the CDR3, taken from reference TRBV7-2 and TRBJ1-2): GAGVSQSPSNKVTEKGKDVELRCDPISGHTALYWYRQSLGQGLEFLIYFQGNSAPDKSGLPSDRFSAERTGGSVSTLTIQRTQQEDSAVYLCASSLARGSAYGYTFGSGTRLTVV.

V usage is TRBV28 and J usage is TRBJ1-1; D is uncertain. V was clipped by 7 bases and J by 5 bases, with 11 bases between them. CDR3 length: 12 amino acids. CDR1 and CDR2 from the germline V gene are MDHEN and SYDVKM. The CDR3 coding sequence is TGTGCCAGCATTGGGAGTGGGACTGAAGCTTTCTTT. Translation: CASIGSGTEAFF.

As DNA, the CDR3 is TGTGCCAGCAGCCTGACGTGGGGGCGGGAGCAGTTCTTC. Translation gives CASSLTWGREQFF. The V call is TRBV7-8, the J call TRBJ2-1; D possibly corresponds to TRBD1 (6 bases). The CDR3 contains 13 residues. Germline-derived CDR1 and CDR2 are SGHVS and FQNEAQ. V was cut by 5 bases and J by 10 bases, with 15 bases left in between.

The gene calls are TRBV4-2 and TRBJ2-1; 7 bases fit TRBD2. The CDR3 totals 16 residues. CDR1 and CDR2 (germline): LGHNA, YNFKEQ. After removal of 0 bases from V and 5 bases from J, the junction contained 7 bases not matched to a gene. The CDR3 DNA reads TGTGCCAGCAGCCAAGATCCGTGGGGGGGTGACAATGAGCAGTTCTTC. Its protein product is CASSQDPWGGDNEQFF.

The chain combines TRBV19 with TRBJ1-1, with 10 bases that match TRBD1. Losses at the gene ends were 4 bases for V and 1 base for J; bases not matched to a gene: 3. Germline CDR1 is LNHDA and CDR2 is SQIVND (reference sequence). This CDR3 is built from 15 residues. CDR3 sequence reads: CASSTRDRGNTEAFF. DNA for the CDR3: TGTGCCAGTAGTACCCGGGACAGGGGGAACACTGAAGCTTTCTTT. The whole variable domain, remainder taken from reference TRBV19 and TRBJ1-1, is DGGITQSPKYLFRKEGQNVTLSCEQNLNHDAMYWYRQDPGQGLRLIYYSQIVNDFQKGDIAEGYSVSREKKESFPLTVTSAQKNPTAFYLCASSTRDRGNTEAFFGQGTRLTVV.

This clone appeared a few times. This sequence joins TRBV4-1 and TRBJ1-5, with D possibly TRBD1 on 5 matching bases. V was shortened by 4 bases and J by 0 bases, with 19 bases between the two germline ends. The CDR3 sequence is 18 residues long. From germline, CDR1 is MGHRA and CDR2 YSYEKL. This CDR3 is CASSRLRGEGYSNQPQHF. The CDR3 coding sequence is TGCGCCAGCAGCCGATTGAGAGGGGAGGGGTATAGCAATCAGCCCCAGCATTTT.

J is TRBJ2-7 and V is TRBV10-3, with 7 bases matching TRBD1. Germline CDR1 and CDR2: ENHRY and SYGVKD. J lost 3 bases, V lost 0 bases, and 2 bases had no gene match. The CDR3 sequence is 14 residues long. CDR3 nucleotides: TGTGCCATCAGTGAGTCGACAGGGTACTACGAGCAGTACTTC. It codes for CAISESTGYYEQYF.

The CDR3 here is CASRPGQGRTGELFF. CDR3 coding DNA: TGTGCCAGCAGACCGGGACAGGGTAGAACCGGGGAGCTGTTTTTT. The genes are TRBV6-5 and TRBJ2-2; 9 bases match TRBD1. The CDR3 loop spans 15 amino acids. CDR1 MNHEY and CDR2 SVGAGI come from the germline V gene. Trimming at V came to 6 bases and at J to 5 bases, leaving 7 bases not matched to a gene.

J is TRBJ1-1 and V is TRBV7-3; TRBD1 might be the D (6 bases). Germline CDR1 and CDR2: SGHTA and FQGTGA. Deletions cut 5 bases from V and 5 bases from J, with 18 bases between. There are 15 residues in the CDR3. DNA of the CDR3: TGTGCCAGCAGCCTCCTCGGGGGGGCGCGTACTGAAGCTTTCTTT. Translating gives CASSLLGGARTEAFF.

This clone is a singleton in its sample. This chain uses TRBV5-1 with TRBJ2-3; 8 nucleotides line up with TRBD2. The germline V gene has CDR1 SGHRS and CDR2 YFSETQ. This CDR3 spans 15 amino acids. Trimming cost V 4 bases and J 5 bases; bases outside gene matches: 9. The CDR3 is CASSVAGPGRDTQYF. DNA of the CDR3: TGCGCCAGCAGCGTAGCGGGGCCCGGCAGAGATACGCAGTATTTT.

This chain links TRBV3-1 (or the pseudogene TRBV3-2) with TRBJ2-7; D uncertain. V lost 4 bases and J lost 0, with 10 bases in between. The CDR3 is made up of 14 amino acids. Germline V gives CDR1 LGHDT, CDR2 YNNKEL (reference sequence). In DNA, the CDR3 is TGTGCCAGCAGCCCCGACTCGTACTCCTACGAGCAGTACTTC. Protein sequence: CASSPDSYSYEQYF.

DNA of the CDR3: TGTGCCAGCCGGGACAGGAGCAATCAGCCCCAGCATTTT. This translates into CASRDRSNQPQHF. V gene TRBV19 combines with J gene TRBJ1-5, with 8 bases that match TRBD1. Germline V lookup: CDR1 LNHDA, CDR2 SQIVND (reference sequence). The CDR3 is made up of 13 amino acids. V lost 9 bases, J lost 1 base, and 2 bases stayed unmatched.

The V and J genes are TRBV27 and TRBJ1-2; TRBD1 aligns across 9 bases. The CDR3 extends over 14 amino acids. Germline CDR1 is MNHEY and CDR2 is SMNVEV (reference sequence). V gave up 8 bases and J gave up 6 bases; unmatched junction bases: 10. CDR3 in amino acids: CASGGQGFGNGYTF. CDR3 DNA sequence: TGTGCCAGCGGGGGACAGGGATTCGGGAATGGCTACACCTTC.

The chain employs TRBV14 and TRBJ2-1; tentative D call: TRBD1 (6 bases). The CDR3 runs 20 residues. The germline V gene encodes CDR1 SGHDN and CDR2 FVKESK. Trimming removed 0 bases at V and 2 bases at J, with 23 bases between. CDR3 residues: CASSQDKIRRTEMPYNEQFF. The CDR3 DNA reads TGTGCCAGCAGCCAAGATAAGATCCGTCGGACAGAGATGCCCTACAATGAGCAGTTCTTC.

CDR3 amino acids: CASSLGQGTYNEQFF. In DNA, the CDR3 is TGCGCCAGCAGCTTGGGACAGGGAACCTACAATGAGCAGTTCTTC. V usage is TRBV5-1 and J usage is TRBJ2-1; 7 bases are a match to TRBD1. Germline lookup yields CDR1 SGHRS and CDR2 YFSETQ. The V gene end was trimmed by 0 bases and the J gene end by 2 bases; junction bases not matched to a gene: 2. The CDR3 is made up of 15 amino acids.

The CDR3 DNA reads TGTGCCAGCAGTTTAGGTATTAATTCACCCCTCCACTTT. This encodes CASSLGINSPLHF. The chain recombines TRBV12-3 or TRBV12-4 with TRBJ1-6, with D uncertain. This CDR3 comprises 13 residues. Trimming removed 1 base from V and 6 bases from J, with 4 bases in between.

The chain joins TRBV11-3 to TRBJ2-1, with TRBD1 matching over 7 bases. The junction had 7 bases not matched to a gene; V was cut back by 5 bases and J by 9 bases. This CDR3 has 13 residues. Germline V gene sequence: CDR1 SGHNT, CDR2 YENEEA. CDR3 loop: CASSLDRIGEQFF. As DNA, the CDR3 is TGTGCCAGCAGCCTGGACAGGATAGGTGAGCAGTTCTTC.

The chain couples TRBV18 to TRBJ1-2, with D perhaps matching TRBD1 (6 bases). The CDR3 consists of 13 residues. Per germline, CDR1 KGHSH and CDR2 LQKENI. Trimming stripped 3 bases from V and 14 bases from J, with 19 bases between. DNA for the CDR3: TGTGCCAGCTCACCCCCCGGGACAACGAAAGGGACCTTC. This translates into CASSPPGTTKGTF.

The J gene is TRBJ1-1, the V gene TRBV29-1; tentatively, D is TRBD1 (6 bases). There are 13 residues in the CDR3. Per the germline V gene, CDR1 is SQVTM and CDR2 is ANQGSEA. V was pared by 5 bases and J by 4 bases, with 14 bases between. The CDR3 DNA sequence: TGCAGCGTTACCAGGGGAGTGAGCACTGAAGCTTTCTTT. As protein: CSVTRGVSTEAFF.

The CDR3 loop reads CASSPDRGGYTF. CDR3 nucleotides: TGTGCCAGCAGCCCGGACAGAGGAGGCTACACCTTC. The chain couples TRBV7-9 to TRBJ1-2, with D maybe TRBD1 (6 bases). Germline assignment: CDR1 SEHNR and CDR2 FQNEAQ (reference sequence). The V end was cut by 5 bases, the J end by 8 bases, with 12 bases between. The CDR3 has 12 amino acids.

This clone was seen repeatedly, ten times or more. The DNA of the CDR3 is TGCGCCAGCAGCCAAGTGGGGGCCCCCAGCACTGAAGCTTTCTTT. Translating gives CASSQVGAPSTEAFF. The chain combines TRBV4-1 with TRBJ1-1, with D perhaps TRBD1 (6 bases). V was clipped by 1 base and J by 4 bases, with 13 bases between them. CDR1 MGHRA and CDR2 YSYEKL come from the germline V gene. This CDR3 has 15 amino acids.

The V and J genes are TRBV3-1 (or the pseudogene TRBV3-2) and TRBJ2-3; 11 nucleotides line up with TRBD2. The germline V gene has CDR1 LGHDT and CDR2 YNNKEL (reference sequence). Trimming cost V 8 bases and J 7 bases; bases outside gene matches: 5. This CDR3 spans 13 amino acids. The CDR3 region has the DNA TGTGCCAGCGAGACTAGCGGGGTACATACGCAGTATTTT. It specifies CASETSGVHTQYF.

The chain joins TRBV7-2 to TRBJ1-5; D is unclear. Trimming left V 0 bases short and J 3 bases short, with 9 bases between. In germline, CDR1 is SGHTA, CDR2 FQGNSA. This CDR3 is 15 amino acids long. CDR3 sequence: CASSLAVGANQPQHF. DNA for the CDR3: TGTGCCAGCAGCTTAGCAGTCGGAGCCAATCAGCCCCAGCATTTT.

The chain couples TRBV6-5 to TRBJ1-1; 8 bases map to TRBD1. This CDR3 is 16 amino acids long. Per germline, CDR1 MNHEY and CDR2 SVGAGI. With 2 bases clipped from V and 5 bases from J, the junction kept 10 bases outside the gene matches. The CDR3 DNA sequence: TGTGCCAGCAGTTACCTTGGCAGGGGGCAGGGTACTGAAGCTTTCTTT. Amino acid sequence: CASSYLGRGQGTEAFF.